What follows is one TCR beta chain and its context. The data were taken from a study of glioma-infiltrating T cells. V shed 5 bases and J shed 3 bases, with 10 bases lying between them. From germline, CDR1 is SEHNR and CDR2 FQNEAQ (reference sequence). The CDR3 length is 13 residues. The iRepertoire nested amplicon-rescue multiplex PCR amplified TCR alpha and beta CDR3s from RNA. TCRdb re-analysed the multiplex PCR reads in MiXCR, keeping a single row per CDR3 protein. The table includes around 130,000 distinct CDR3 sequences, around 25% detected once. This TCR was recovered from a human donor with low-grade glioma or glioblastoma, undergoing nonglioma brain surgery, or in good health (not recorded which). The rearrangement joins TRBV7-9 to TRBJ1-1; no clear D gene. Sequenced material: glioma tissue, nonneoplastic brain tissue, or PBMCs (not recorded which). CDR3 region: CASSPGWDTEAFF. The DNA of the CDR3 is TGTGCCAGCAGCCCAGGCTGGGACACTGAAGCTTTCTTT.